This paragraph covers one T cell receptor beta chain sequence. The sample comes from a study of metastatic and nonmetastatic thyroid tumors. Study in general: Both malignant and benign thyroid patients supplied peripheral blood and tumor or nodule tissue samples, across which the repertoires of these patients were then compared.

The junction had 9 bases not matched to a gene; V was cut back by 5 bases and J by 7 bases. This CDR3 spans 15 amino acids. Germline V gene lookup returns CDR1 DFQATT and CDR2 SNEGSKA (reference sequence). TCRdb reprocessed the PCR reads via MiXCR. This table has about 38,000 clones, about 25% appearing once. Each patient came to thyroid surgery without any prior treatment (of any kind). The chain is built from TRBV20-1 and TRBJ2-2; 11 bases agree with TRBD1. The clonotype comes from a female donor with papillary thyroid cancer or a benign thyroid nodule (not recorded which). Some clones in this sample may be carry-over from other donors' samples. Sequenced: blood. The DNA of the CDR3 is TGCAGTGCTCTGCGCGGACAGGGGGCCGTCGGGGAGCTGTTTTTT. It specifies CSALRGQGAVGELFF.